The TCR beta chain described here comes from a study of long-term antiretroviral therapy in people with HIV. V gave up 1 base and J gave up 6 bases; unmatched junction bases: 5. Germline CDR1 and CDR2: MGHDK and SYGVNS. The CDR3 is 14 residues long. The libraries were made with immunoSEQ v3.0 at survey level. Using immunoSEQ multiplex PCR, the repertoire was profiled, and TCRdb retains in-frame clones only, with some absent. The sample has some 28,000 clones, 85% to 90% seen once. This rearrangement joins TRBV25-1 to TRBJ1-1; 7 bases are a match to TRBD1. Sequencing was performed on unsorted PBMCs, taken 0.5 years after starting antiretroviral therapy. The sequence derives from a woman aged 18-35 years with HIV. The CDR3 DNA follows: TGTGCCAGCAGTGAATTGTTGGGACAGTCTGAAGCTTTCTTT. This codes for CASSELLGQSEAFF.